These 24 T cell receptor beta chains share one sample of origin, sequenced in a study of cytomegalovirus exposure and HLA in healthy donors. PCR employed 60 Vbeta and 13 Jbeta primers. Only in-frame clones appear in the TCRdb table, and some are missing; sequencing was by immunoSEQ multiplex PCR. The sample records about 200,000 clones, less than 80% being singletons. The sequencing sample was made of PBMCs. These receptors were taken from a woman aged 25 to 39 in good health and CMV-seropositive.

This clone was seen a single time. The chain carries TRBV18 and TRBJ1-2, with TRBD1 as a possible D gene (5 bases). This CDR3 region has 13 residues. Per the germline V gene, CDR1 is KGHSH and CDR2 is LQKENI. Between the trimmed V and J ends, which lost 0 bases and 7 bases, there was a span of 9 bases. The CDR3: CASSPPDGGGYTF. As DNA, the CDR3 is TGTGCCAGCTCACCACCGGACGGGGGTGGCTACACCTTC.

V is TRBV25-1 and J is TRBJ2-5, with a tentative D call TRBD1 (6 bases). The V end lost 5 bases, the J end lost 7 bases, and 26 bases lay between the germline ends. CDR3 length equals 17 residues. CDR1 and CDR2 from the germline V gene are MGHDK and SYGVNS. CDR3 nucleotide sequence: TGTGCCAGCAGTCACCATCCACAGGGTCTGGTCTGGTGGACCCAGTACTTC. This sequence encodes CASSHHPQGLVWWTQYF.

CDR3 protein: CASSRTSRVNYGYTF. CDR3 DNA sequence: TGTGCCAGCAGTAGAACTTCCAGGGTTAACTATGGCTACACCTTC. V usage is TRBV6-5 and J usage is TRBJ1-2, with a possible D match to TRBD1 (5 bases). CDR3 length: 15 amino acids. Trimming took off 5 bases at V and 1 base at J, with 14 bases between the two ends. Per the germline V gene, CDR1 is MNHEY and CDR2 is SVGAGI.

V and J are TRBV6-1 and TRBJ2-1; tentatively, D is TRBD2 (6 bases). Germline-derived CDR1 and CDR2 are MNHNS and SASEGT. This CDR3 region has 16 residues. The germline V and J ends were trimmed by 3 bases and 8 bases, with 20 bases remaining between them. Here the CDR3 reads CASSEAGSPWGHEQFF. CDR3 in DNA: TGTGCCAGCAGTGAGGCGGGGTCCCCCTGGGGACATGAGCAGTTCTTC.

The chain recombines TRBV4-3 with TRBJ1-1, with 10 bases that match TRBD1. Losses at the gene ends were 1 base for V and 5 bases for J; bases not matched to a gene: 4. The CDR3 extends over 15 amino acids. CDR1 and CDR2 from the germline V gene are LGHNA and YSLEER. The CDR3 is CASSQGGQGETEAFF. CDR3 nucleotides: TGCGCCAGCAGCCAAGGAGGACAGGGGGAGACTGAAGCTTTCTTT.

The chain joins TRBV27 to TRBJ1-4, with TRBD1 identical over 9 bases. This CDR3 region has 13 residues. Germline V lookup: CDR1 MNHEY, CDR2 SMNVEV (reference sequence). V dropped 5 bases and J dropped 8; count of bases not matched to a gene: 3. CDR3 coding DNA: TGTGCCAGCAGTGGACAGGGGTGGGAAAAACTGTTTTTT. Its protein is CASSGQGWEKLFF.

This clone was recorded once. The chain combines TRBV27 with TRBJ2-1; TRBD2 aligns across 8 bases. Germline V gives CDR1 MNHEY, CDR2 SMNVEV (reference sequence). The CDR3 has 15 residues. Germline trimming cut 5 bases from V and 5 bases from J; bases unmatched to any gene: 8. CDR3 sequence reads: CASSPIGGVHNEQFF. The CDR3, as DNA: TGTGCCAGCAGTCCGATCGGGGGGGTCCACAATGAGCAGTTCTTC.

The gene calls are TRBV10-3 and TRBJ2-3, with TRBD2 matching 10 bases. CDR3 length: 15 amino acids. Looked up from germline, CDR1 is ENHRY and CDR2 is SYGVKD. Germline trimming cut 5 bases from V and 1 base from J; bases unmatched to any gene: 3. The CDR3 sequence is CAISTGTSGTDTQYF. The CDR3 coding sequence is TGTGCCATCAGTACCGGGACTAGCGGCACAGATACGCAGTATTTT.

This clone showed up just a few times. The chain couples TRBV11-3 to TRBJ2-5, with a weak D call TRBD1 (5 bases). V was clipped by 4 bases and J by 1 base, with 13 bases between them. The CDR3 covers 15 residues. Germline V CDR1 and CDR2: SGHNT, YENEEA. The CDR3 sequence: CASSSPFDSQETQYF. For the CDR3, the DNA is TGTGCCAGCAGCTCACCATTCGACAGCCAAGAGACCCAGTACTTC.

The genes are TRBV2 and TRBJ1-1, with D possibly being TRBD1 (5 bases). The CDR3 spans 16 residues. Germline V gives CDR1 SNHLY, CDR2 FYNNEI. Trimming left V 6 bases short and J 3 bases short, with 20 bases between. In nucleotides, the CDR3 is TGTGCCAGCAGAAGAGGCCCGCCCCGGGGGGACACTGAAGCTTTCTTT. Its translation: CASRRGPPRGDTEAFF.

A word on this clone: The limits of the CDR3 on the DNA are not certain, so only TCRdb's listed CDR3 is given. The V call is TRBV5-1, the J call TRBJ1-2. Germline V CDR1 and CDR2: SGHRS, YFSETQ. From its first to its last residue, the CDR3 has 14 amino acids. Here the CDR3 reads CASSSSGRDYGYTF.

This clone was detected only a few times. V gene TRBV7-7 combines with J gene TRBJ2-5, with 7 bases lining up with TRBD2. Germline CDR1 reads SSHAT; CDR2 reads FNYEAQ (reference sequence). The V and J ends lost 5 bases and 5 bases, in that order; junction bases with no gene match: 11. The CDR3 consists of 15 residues. DNA for the CDR3: TGTGCCAGCAGCCCGACTAGCAACTCGCGGGAGACCCAGTACTTC. It codes for CASSPTSNSRETQYF.

The CDR3 protein is CASSLSYRVGSGANVLTF. CDR3 bases: TGTGCCAGCAGTTTATCGTACCGGGTCGGCTCTGGGGCCAACGTCCTGACTTTC. V is TRBV27 and J is TRBJ2-6; D gene unclear. Trimming pared 0 bases from V and 0 bases from J, leaving 12 bases between. Per the germline V gene, CDR1 is MNHEY and CDR2 is SMNVEV (reference sequence). The CDR3 totals 18 residues. Full variable domain (missing parts from reference TRBV27 and TRBJ2-6): EAQVTQNPRYLITVTGKKLTVTCSQNMNHEYMSWYRQDPGLGLRQIYYSMNVEVTDKGDVPEGYKVSRKEKRNFPLILESPSPNQTSLYFCASSLSYRVGSGANVLTFGAGSRLTVL.

This clone appeared a few times. V is TRBV27 and J is TRBJ2-2; no reliable D call. The CDR3 is made up of 13 amino acids. V lost 1 base, J lost 3 bases, and 3 bases lay in between. CDR1 MNHEY and CDR2 SMNVEV come from the germline V gene (reference sequence). The CDR3 bases are TGTGCCAGCAGTTTATTATACACCGGGGAGCTGTTTTTT. Translation: CASSLLYTGELFF.

The chain's CDR3 is CASSHRRGTWGYNEQFF. CDR3 DNA: TGCGCCAGCAGCCATCGCCGAGGGACTTGGGGTTACAATGAGCAGTTCTTC. The chain combines TRBV4-3 with TRBJ2-1; D may be TRBD2 (6 bases). CDR3 length: 17 amino acids. The V gene's germline CDR1 is LGHNA and CDR2 YSLEER. The V end was cut by 3 bases, the J end by 4 bases, with 19 bases between.

The chain recombines TRBV30 with TRBJ2-2; 10 positions agree with TRBD2. V lost 2 bases, J lost 3 bases, and 6 bases stayed unmatched. CDR1 and CDR2 from the germline V gene are GTSNPN and SVGIG (reference sequence). The CDR3 has 16 residues. CDR3 sequence (DNA): TGTGCCTGGAGTAGAGGACTAGCGGATTACACCGGGGAGCTGTTTTTT. This gives the protein CAWSRGLADYTGELFF.

The chain is built from TRBV19 and TRBJ1-3; D uncertain. This CDR3 has 13 amino acids. Germline loops: CDR1 LNHDA, CDR2 SQIVND (reference sequence). The ends were cut back, 4 bases at V and 2 bases at J, with 6 bases in the middle. CDR3 loop: CASSKRAGNTIYF. CDR3 in DNA: TGTGCCAGTAGTAAGAGGGCTGGAAACACCATATATTTT.

V and J are TRBV5-1 and TRBJ2-3; TRBD2 aligns across 8 bases. The CDR3 sequence is 16 residues long. V was clipped by 0 bases and J by 2 bases; unmatched bases: 5. CDR1 is SGHRS, CDR2 YFSETQ, per germline. The CDR3 DNA reads as TGCGCCAGCAGCTTGGTGGGTAGCGGGGTCACAGATACGCAGTATTTT. Its translation is CASSLVGSGVTDTQYF.

The genes are TRBV7-2 and TRBJ2-7; tentatively, D is TRBD2 (5 bases). The CDR3 sequence is 15 residues long. V was clipped by 4 bases and J by 1 base, with 14 bases between them. In germline, CDR1 is SGHTA, CDR2 FQGNSA. CDR3 sequence: CASSSWTGMSYEQYF. In DNA, the CDR3 is TGTGCCAGCAGCTCCTGGACGGGGATGTCCTACGAGCAGTACTTC.

This clone came up once. The gene calls are TRBV9 and TRBJ2-1; D gene ambiguous. The CDR3 consists of 15 residues. Germline V CDR1 and CDR2: SGDLS, YYNGEE. Trimming stripped 0 bases from V and 0 bases from J, with 7 bases between. The CDR3, as DNA: TGTGCCAGCAGCGTAGGAGGTTTCTCCTACAATGAGCAGTTCTTC. Protein: CASSVGGFSYNEQFF.

The chain uses TRBV5-5 and TRBJ2-4; 8 bases line up with TRBD1. The CDR3 consists of 15 residues. Trimming cost V 4 bases and J 3 bases; bases outside gene matches: 6. Germline V CDR1 and CDR2: SGHKS, YYEKEE (reference sequence). CDR3 DNA sequence: TGTGCCAGCAGCCCGGACAGGGCGGGCAAAAACATTCAGTACTTC. It encodes CASSPDRAGKNIQYF.

This chain joins TRBV27 and TRBJ2-7; perhaps TRBD2 as D (6 bases). The V end lost 6 bases, the J end lost 0 bases, and 12 bases lay between the germline ends. Germline values: CDR1 MNHEY, CDR2 SMNVEV (reference sequence). This CDR3 is built from 14 residues. CDR3 loop: CASSTSGYSYEQYF. Written as DNA, the CDR3 is TGTGCCAGCAGCACAAGCGGGTACTCCTACGAGCAGTACTTC.

The chain joins TRBV4-1 to TRBJ2-5; 8 bases line up with TRBD2. Germline loops: CDR1 MGHRA, CDR2 YSYEKL. J lost 1 base, V lost 0 bases, and 7 bases had no gene match. The length of the CDR3 is 17 residues. CDR3 nucleotide sequence: TGCGCCAGCAGCCAAGATTATTTGAGCGGGAGCCAAGAGACCCAGTACTTC. Protein: CASSQDYLSGSQETQYF.

This rearrangement joins TRBV19 to TRBJ2-4; 10 positions agree with TRBD2. CDR1 is LNHDA and CDR2 is SQIVND in the germline V gene (reference sequence). V gave up 0 bases and J gave up 10 bases; unmatched junction bases: 3. This CDR3 contains 14 residues. The CDR3 here is CASSIELAGSIQYF. In DNA, the CDR3 is TGTGCCAGTAGTATAGAACTAGCGGGATCGATTCAGTACTTC.